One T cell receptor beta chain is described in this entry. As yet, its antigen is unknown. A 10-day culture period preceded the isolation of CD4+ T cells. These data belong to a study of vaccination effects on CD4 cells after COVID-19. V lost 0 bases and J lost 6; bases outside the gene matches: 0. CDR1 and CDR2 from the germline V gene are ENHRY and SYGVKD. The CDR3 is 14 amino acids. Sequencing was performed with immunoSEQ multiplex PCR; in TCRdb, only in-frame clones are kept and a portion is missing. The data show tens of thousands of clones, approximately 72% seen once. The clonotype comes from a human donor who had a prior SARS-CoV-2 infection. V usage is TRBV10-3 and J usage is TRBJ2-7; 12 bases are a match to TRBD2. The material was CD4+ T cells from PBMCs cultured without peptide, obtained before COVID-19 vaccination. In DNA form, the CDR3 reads TGTGCCATCAGTGAGTCGACTAGCGGGAGCGAGCAGTACTTC. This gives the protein CAISESTSGSEQYF.